This T cell receptor (beta chain) stems from a study of T cells expressing NK-cell markers. The germline V gene encodes CDR1 MGHRA and CDR2 YSYEKL. This CDR3 is 13 amino acids long. After re-calling the 5' RACE reads, TCRdb lists one entry per CDR3 protein, DNA absent. Here the sample table reports 150,000 to 180,000 distinct CDR3 sequences. The sample consisted of blood T cells: a sorted CD56 or NKG2C T cell subset, CD4+ or CD8+ T cells, or bulk PBMC T cells (not recorded which). The V and J genes are TRBV4-1 and TRBJ2-7. The source of this sequence is a woman aged 45-59 years in good health. The CDR3 here is CASSAALAYEQYF.